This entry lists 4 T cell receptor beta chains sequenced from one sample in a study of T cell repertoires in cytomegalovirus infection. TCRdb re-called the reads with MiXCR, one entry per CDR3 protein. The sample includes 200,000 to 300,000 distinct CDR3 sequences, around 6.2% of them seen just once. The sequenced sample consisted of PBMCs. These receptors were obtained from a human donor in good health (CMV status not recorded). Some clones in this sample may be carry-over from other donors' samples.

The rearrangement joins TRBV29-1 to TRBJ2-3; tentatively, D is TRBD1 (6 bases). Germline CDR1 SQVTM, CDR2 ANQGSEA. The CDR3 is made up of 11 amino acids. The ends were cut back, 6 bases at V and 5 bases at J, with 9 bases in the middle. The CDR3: CSVGAVDTQYF. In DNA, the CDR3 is TGCAGCGTGGGGGCAGTAGATACGCAGTATTTT.

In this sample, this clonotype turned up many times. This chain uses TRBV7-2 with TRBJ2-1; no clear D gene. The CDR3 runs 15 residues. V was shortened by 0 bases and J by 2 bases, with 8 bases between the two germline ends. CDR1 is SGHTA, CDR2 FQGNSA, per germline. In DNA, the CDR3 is TGTGCCAGCAGCTTAGCAGGGATGACCTACAATGAGCAGTTCTTC. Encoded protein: CASSLAGMTYNEQFF.

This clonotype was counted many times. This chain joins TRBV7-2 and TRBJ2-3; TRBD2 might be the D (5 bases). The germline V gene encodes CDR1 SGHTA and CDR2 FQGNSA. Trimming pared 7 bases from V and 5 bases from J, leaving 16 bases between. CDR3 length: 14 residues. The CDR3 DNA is TGTGCCAGCAAAAGCGGCTCGCCCGGAGATACGCAGTATTTT. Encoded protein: CASKSGSPGDTQYF.

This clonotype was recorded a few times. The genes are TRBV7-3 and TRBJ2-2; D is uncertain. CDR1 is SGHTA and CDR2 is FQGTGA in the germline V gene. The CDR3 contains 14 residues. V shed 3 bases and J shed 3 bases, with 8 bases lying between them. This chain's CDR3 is CASSFSSYTGELFF. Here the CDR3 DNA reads TGTGCCAGCAGCTTTAGTAGTTACACCGGGGAGCTGTTTTTT.